This TCR beta chain was sequenced in a study of shared clonotypes between healthy human individuals. This clone was detected only a few times. Measured with immunoSEQ multiplex PCR; TCRdb has only the in-frame clones, and not every one. The table has about 690,000 clones, roughly 91% seen once. The ends lost 8 bases at V and 2 bases at J; junction bases unmatched: 7. This CDR3 is built from 14 residues. The receptor was derived from a man younger than 35 in good health. Some clones in this sample may be carry-over from other donors' samples. Source material: memory CD8+ T cells from PBMCs. Stated subset: CD45RO+ cells pooled with CCR7-negative TemRA cells. The chain carries TRBV23-1 and TRBJ2-7; 9 bases map to TRBD1. TRBV23-1 is noted as an ORF with a role that remains uncertain. DNA for the CDR3: TGCGCCAGCTTGGGGACAGGGAGCGCCTACGAGCAGTACTTC. This sequence encodes CASLGTGSAYEQYF.